The 18 T cell receptor beta chains below were found in one sample sequenced in a study of beta chain features in type 1 diabetes (dated by TCRdb to the late 2010s). Points the paper makes about the study in general: In all four CD4+ subsets, TCRB CDR3 length was moderately but significantly shorter in type 1 diabetes patients.

Library preparation used the immunoSEQ multiplex PCR assay. The entire isolated RNA was reverse transcribed using the High Capacity cDNA Reverse Transcription Kit, and thus expressed TCRB transcripts were sequenced. Here the immuneACCESS table is served through TCRdb, limited to in-frame sequences with V and J called. Missing clones are a known gap in these copies; in checked studies unresolved V genes cover under half, and the rest lacks a known reason. Counted in this sample were about 140,000 clones; 10% to 15% of them appeared once. The top ten clonotypes cover under 1.5% of the sample. These receptors lack a known antigen. The sample consisted of central memory CD4+ T cells from blood. These receptors all come from a man between 18 and 35 years old with type 1 diabetes.

This rearrangement joins TRBV6-5 to TRBJ1-5; TRBD1 matches at 9 bases. This CDR3 is 15 amino acids long. CDR1 MNHEY and CDR2 SVGAGI come from the germline V gene. V lost 8 bases and J lost 2; bases outside the gene matches: 7. This chain's CDR3 is CASGQGRWGNQPQHF. The DNA of the CDR3 is TGTGCCAGCGGACAGGGGAGATGGGGCAATCAGCCCCAGCATTTT.

This clone was detected a few times. The chain combines TRBV28 with TRBJ1-1, with 11 bases aligning to TRBD1. V was clipped by 5 bases and J by 5 bases; unmatched bases: 10. Germline V gene lookup returns CDR1 MDHEN and CDR2 SYDVKM. The CDR3 contains 16 residues. The CDR3 region is CASSPGTGGSWTEAFF. The CDR3 DNA follows: TGTGCCAGCAGTCCCGGGACAGGGGGGAGTTGGACTGAAGCTTTCTTT.

This rearrangement joins TRBV7-9 to TRBJ2-2; TRBD2 matches 7 bases. Germline values: CDR1 SEHNR, CDR2 FQNEAQ (reference sequence). With 10 bases clipped from V and 0 bases from J, the junction kept 11 bases outside the gene matches. The CDR3 totals 16 residues. CDR3 sequence (DNA): TGTGCCACCCCCGTTAGCGGGCAGACGAACACCGGGGAGCTGTTTTTT. It codes for CATPVSGQTNTGELFF.

Comment on this clone: Just one base apart from a much larger clone, this may be a read error. V and J are TRBV6-5 and TRBJ2-5; TRBD1 is a possible D gene (6 bases). CDR3 length equals 13 residues. Trimming stripped 6 bases from V and 1 base from J, with 9 bases between. Germline V lookup: CDR1 MNHEY, CDR2 SVGAGI. CDR3 sequence: CASSQDSQETQYF. DNA for the CDR3: TGTGCCAGCAGCCAGGACAGCCAAGAGACCCAGTACTTC.

The chain recombines TRBV13 with TRBJ2-1, with 9 nucleotides matching TRBD1. CDR3 length: 16 amino acids. In germline, CDR1 is PRHDT, CDR2 FYEKMQ (reference sequence). J lost 5 bases, V lost 5 bases, and 10 bases had no gene match. Written as DNA, the CDR3 is TGTGCCAGCAGCCGCACTACAGGGGGCTGGGACAATGAGCAGTTCTTC. This codes for CASSRTTGGWDNEQFF.

This sequence joins TRBV5-6 and TRBJ2-2; D is possibly TRBD1 or TRBD2 (7 bases each). V was shortened by 6 bases and J by 2 bases, with 17 bases between the two germline ends. The germline V gene has CDR1 SGHDT and CDR2 YYEEEE. The CDR3 totals 16 residues. For the CDR3, the DNA is TGTGCCAGCACTTTGAGCGGGACAGTCAACACCGGGGAGCTGTTTTTT. It codes for CASTLSGTVNTGELFF.

This clone was seen a few times. The rearrangement links TRBV13 to TRBJ1-2; 10 nucleotides line up with TRBD1. Germline values: CDR1 PRHDT, CDR2 FYEKMQ (reference sequence). V was clipped by 5 bases and J by 4 bases; unmatched bases: 7. The CDR3 loop spans 15 amino acids. CDR3 amino acids: CASSGDRGLSYGYTF. As DNA, the CDR3 is TGTGCCAGCAGCGGAGACAGGGGGCTGAGCTATGGCTACACCTTC.

Only a few counts were recorded for this clone. The chain employs TRBV9 and TRBJ1-4; 8 nucleotides line up with TRBD1. The length of the CDR3 is 14 residues. Trimming took 3 bases from V and 7 from J; bases not matched to a gene: 5. CDR1 is SGDLS, CDR2 YYNGEE, per germline. CDR3 DNA sequence: TGTGCCAGCAGCGCTCCAGGGGGCGTTGAAAAACTGTTTTTT. Residues: CASSAPGGVEKLFF.

The rearrangement joins TRBV7-8 to TRBJ2-7; D possibly matches TRBD1 or TRBD2 (5 bases each). V lost 8 bases to trimming and J lost 2 bases, with 19 bases between them. CDR3 length: 15 amino acids. CDR1 and CDR2 (germline): SGHVS, FQNEAQ. CDR3: CASRPGSRETYEQYF. For the CDR3, the DNA is TGTGCCAGCCGGCCAGGGAGCAGAGAAACCTACGAGCAGTACTTC.

The gene calls are TRBV27 and TRBJ1-5; the match to TRBD1 covers 8 bases. Germline V gene lookup returns CDR1 MNHEY and CDR2 SMNVEV (reference sequence). This CDR3 comprises 15 residues. Unmatched junction bases numbered 13, after V lost 5 bases and J lost 10 bases. CDR3 DNA sequence: TGTGCCAGCAGTCCAGGGACAGGCCATAATCGACCCCAGCATTTT. It codes for CASSPGTGHNRPQHF.

This clone has a count of ten or more. The V call is TRBV30, the J call TRBJ1-6, with no clear D. Trimming stripped 2 bases from V and 7 bases from J, with 9 bases between. Germline CDR1 and CDR2: GTSNPN and SVGIG (reference sequence). The CDR3 has 13 amino acids. The CDR3 here is CAWSLGSNSPLHF. Here the CDR3 DNA reads TGTGCCTGGAGTTTGGGCTCGAATTCACCCCTCCACTTT.

This clone turned up a few times. The same CDR3 is also encoded by other DNA sequences in this sample. The chain is built from TRBV7-3 and TRBJ1-1; D not certain. Between the trimmed V and J ends, which lost 0 bases and 2 bases, there was a span of 4 bases. The CDR3 spans 13 residues. In germline, CDR1 is SGHTA, CDR2 FQGTGA. The CDR3 loop is CASSLTENTEAFF. CDR3 DNA sequence: TGTGCCAGCAGCTTAACAGAAAACACTGAAGCTTTCTTT.

This clone was detected ten times or more. The V and J genes are TRBV7-9 and TRBJ2-5; D is perhaps TRBD2 (5 bases). V lost 10 bases, J lost 5 bases, and 20 bases lay in between. In germline, CDR1 is SEHNR, CDR2 FQNEAQ (reference sequence). The CDR3 contains 14 residues. In DNA form, the CDR3 reads TGTGCCACCCGGGCCCCTGGGTCGGGGGAGACCCAGTACTTC. It is translated as CATRAPGSGETQYF.

This clone came up many times. This sequence joins TRBV14 and TRBJ2-7; D perhaps matches TRBD2 (6 bases). CDR3 length equals 16 residues. Trimming stripped 5 bases from V and 2 bases from J, with 19 bases between. Per the germline V gene, CDR1 is SGHDN and CDR2 is FVKESK. The CDR3 loop reads CASSEPGVSFTYEQYF. CDR3 DNA sequence: TGTGCCAGCAGCGAACCGGGAGTCTCCTTTACCTACGAGCAGTACTTC.

This clone was counted between two and nine times. The V and J genes are TRBV7-9 and TRBJ1-1, with 8 bases lining up with TRBD1. Germline CDR1 SEHNR, CDR2 FQNEAQ (reference sequence). The CDR3 length is 15 residues. V was clipped by 5 bases and J by 1 base; unmatched bases: 6. CDR3 DNA: TGTGCCAGCAGCCTCGCCGGGACAGGGAACACTGAAGCTTTCTTT. Translated, it gives CASSLAGTGNTEAFF.

This clone has a handful of counts. The V and J genes are TRBV28 and TRBJ1-6, with a possible D match to TRBD1 (5 bases). The CDR3 is 12 residues long. Per the germline V gene, CDR1 is MDHEN and CDR2 is SYDVKM. The V and J ends lost 7 bases and 9 bases respectively, with 10 bases between them. The CDR3 loop reads CASNPGTSPLHF. The CDR3 region has the DNA TGTGCCAGCAACCCAGGGACTTCACCCCTCCACTTT.

The chain carries TRBV5-1 and TRBJ1-1; 7 bases fit TRBD1. The junction had 8 bases not matched to a gene; V was cut back by 4 bases and J by 5 bases. Germline values: CDR1 SGHRS, CDR2 YFSETQ. This CDR3 contains 14 residues. The CDR3 here is CASSARQGRTEAFF. Written as DNA, the CDR3 is TGCGCCAGCAGCGCTCGACAGGGACGGACTGAAGCTTTCTTT.

Ten or more counts support this clone. The V gene is TRBV7-9, the J gene TRBJ1-5, with a weak D call TRBD1 (6 bases). CDR3 length: 13 amino acids. Per the germline V gene, CDR1 is SEHNR and CDR2 is FQNEAQ (reference sequence). V was clipped by 6 bases and J by 7 bases, with 13 bases between them. The CDR3 loop is CASSSQGGQPQHF. The CDR3 DNA follows: TGTGCCAGCAGTTCACAGGGAGGACAGCCCCAGCATTTT.